Here is one TCR beta chain with its context. This clonotype was observed many times. The antigen this receptor binds is unknown. Per-base qualities were not stored, and no clone one base away is much larger. These data originate in a study of human T cells and chemical hapten exposure (dated by TCRdb to about 2021). Regarding the research as a whole: Libraries were pooled for sequencing, and variation in per-sample TCR yields was attributed mainly to small differences in library volumes within the pool. This study followed changes in the peripheral blood TCR repertoire in vivo during primary and secondary sensitization of alopecia patients to the hapten diphenylcyclopropenone (DPC). From each blood RNA sample, both TCR alpha and TCR beta chains were sequenced.

Preparation of the library involved RACE. Data came from a NextSeq 500. During library preparation, unique molecular identifiers were attached to individual cDNA molecules so that TCRs could be counted quantitatively and reproducibly. Regarding the original processing steps: A median of about 87,000 TCRs per sample was observed, with a range of about 23,224 to 700,000. The Decombinator software suite was used to annotate V, J and CDR3 in the TCR reads. To make PS versus PT1 abundance plots, every sample was subsampled to the same number of TCRs (28,000). Expanded TCRs were defined as absent before sensitization and observed at least eight times at the 2-week time point. Using fastp at Q25 and MiXCR, TCRdb reprocessed the public reads and kept productive beta chains. Duplicate CDR3 protein sequences are folded into a single record with the most common DNA and genes. The V and J calls come from TCRdb's annotation, not from the publication. Counted in this sample were roughly 49,000 distinct CDR3 sequences; 4.3% of them appeared once. The top ten clones comprise approximately 1.5% of the sample.

What this sample's time point label stands for: healthy volunteer bleed at 2 weeks. Unfractionated whole blood was collected in Tempus Blood RNA tubes, and total RNA was extracted from that blood. Roughly five healthy volunteers were used as TCR sequencing controls and were bled at day 0, 2 weeks and 6 weeks. General findings and caveats noted by the study authors: DPC sensitization did not change the number of TCRs with a frequency above 1 in 1000, and there was no evidence of changes in global repertoire structure. After repeated subsampling, changes were observed in the strength of the expansion versus patch-test correlation and in the threshold at which the correlation became significant.

V and J lose 4 bases and 6 bases, and a span of 14 bases separates them. The germline V gene (reference sequence) specifies SGHNT as CDR1 and YYREEE as CDR2. Taken from cysteine to phenylalanine, the CDR3 has 14 residues. Only the CDR3 region is kept as DNA, spanning 42 bases read in frame from base 1. Source material: whole blood. The origin of this receptor is a female donor in good health. Some clones in this sample may be carry-over from other donors' samples. The chain is made from TRBV5-4 and TRBJ1-5, and TRBD1 may be the D gene, going by 6 matching bases. This receptor carries the CDR3 CASSMMGGRQPQHF. The DNA sequence is given as TGTGCCAGCAGCATGATGGGGGGCCGTCAGCCCCAGCATTTT.